This entry is about one T cell receptor (beta chain). The target antigen is unknown. The record originates from a study of shared clonotypes between healthy human individuals. Study in general: The cohort had two women and a few men, ages 18 to 49.

Findings and limits, study-wide: Measured sharing among donors was expected to vary with sequencing depth.

The CDR3 spans 14 residues. CDR1 LNHDA and CDR2 SQIVND come from the germline V gene (reference sequence). The ends lost 7 bases at V and 2 bases at J; junction bases unmatched: 6. Per the original data handling: Junction-only sequences produced by ImmunoSEQ had no quality scores, so filtering differed. Here immunoSEQ multiplex PCR was the method, and the copy in TCRdb shows in-frame clones only, minus some. From that table come the V and J calls and clone size; the DNA was used to work out D and trimming. The table lists about 600,000 clones, around 77% of them singletons. This TCR was sampled from a woman in her 40s in good health. Some clones in this sample may be carry-over from other donors' samples. The specimen was PBMCs. The rearrangement joins TRBV19 to TRBJ2-7; 9 bases are a match to TRBD2. The CDR3 sequence: CASNQGGRAYEQYF. The CDR3 DNA reads as TGTGCCAGTAATCAAGGCGGGAGGGCCTACGAGCAGTACTTC.